These T cell receptor beta chains were read from a single sample in a study of T-cell memory formation after mild COVID-19. A single record per CDR3 protein comes from TCRdb applying MiXCR to the 5' RACE reads. Of a few hundred thousand distinct CDR3 sequences in the sample, less than 20% were seen once. Sequencing was carried out using PBMCs or a T cell subset sorted from them (not recorded which). Receptors originate from a man aged 18 to 29 who had mild COVID-19 (a few samples of this study predate the infection). Cell type and time point are not known. Both conserved end residues are part of each CDR3. The order of the fields is V gene, J gene, CDR3 protein.

>TRBV5-6|TRBJ1-1
CASSLIGSTEAFF
>TRBV19|TRBJ1-1
CASSFRVRNTEAFF
>TRBV20-1|TRBJ1-5
CSARRTGGNEPQHF
>TRBV20-1|TRBJ1-1
CSASGQGDPAFF
>TRBV9|TRBJ1-5
CASSVDADQPQHF
>TRBV5-5|TRBJ1-5
CASSSGGGNQPQHF
>TRBV11-2|TRBJ2-4
CASSWGLSQNIQYF
>TRBV7-9|TRBJ1-2
CATGARQGLDGYTF
>TRBV12-3/TRBV12-4|TRBJ2-7
CASSLSVHPGPYYEQYF
>TRBV6-1|TRBJ1-1
CASLARNTEAFF
>TRBV19|TRBJ1-2
CASRYTGDGYGYTF
>TRBV28|TRBJ1-1
CASSPIRLEAFF
>TRBV27|TRBJ2-1
CASSLSHNEQFF
>TRBV5-1|TRBJ1-1
CASSLWEGANTEAFF
>TRBV5-1|TRBJ2-2
CASSSGADTGELFF
>TRBV24-1|TRBJ2-3
CATSDWGQGYTDTQYF
>TRBV6-2/TRBV6-3|TRBJ2-2
CASIPDRRNTGELFF
>TRBV7-2|TRBJ2-1
CASSTSVGGSYNEQFF
>TRBV6-1|TRBJ2-7
CASSEISIGEQYF
>TRBV29-1|TRBJ2-1
CSVGQRGDNEQFF
>TRBV4-3|TRBJ2-5
CASSQEAAARETQYF
>TRBV11-3|TRBJ2-1
CASSTNRDEQFF
>TRBV29-1|TRBJ1-2
CSVDGTVTYGYTF
>TRBV7-8|TRBJ2-5
CASSLGRGNQETQYF
>TRBV6-5|TRBJ2-3
CASSARGGQDTQYF
>TRBV10-3|TRBJ2-2
CAISESRQSGSGELFF
>TRBV6-1|TRBJ2-1
CASAPLAGGPVEQFF
>TRBV6-2/TRBV6-3|TRBJ2-1
CASSYSGTGEGKYNEQFF
>TRBV7-2|TRBJ1-5
CASSFSTTGVQPQHF
>TRBV7-3|TRBJ2-5
CASSLRSTSGGESVEETQYF
>TRBV7-3|TRBJ2-2
CASSFSGTGGGSNTGELFF
>TRBV12-5|TRBJ2-5
CASGSRQQETQYF
>TRBV5-1|TRBJ1-1
CASSLVVTPRGTEAFF
>TRBV6-5|TRBJ1-2
CASSTTGGTNYGYTF
>TRBV7-9|TRBJ1-4
CASSLGPLGEKLFF
>TRBV7-2|TRBJ2-3
CASSSFGTDTQYF
>TRBV12-3/TRBV12-4|TRBJ2-7
CASRRTGYYEQYF
>TRBV20-1|TRBJ1-1
CSARAQGVMNTEAFF
>TRBV4-1|TRBJ1-6
CASSQVGTLGALHF
>TRBV7-2|TRBJ2-4
CASSPDSKNIQYF
>TRBV27|TRBJ2-3
CASSTRQGADTQYF
>TRBV12-5|TRBJ2-1
CASGPGGRSYNEQFF
>TRBV20-1|TRBJ1-1
CSGGSTGAEAFF
>TRBV24-1|TRBJ2-2
CATSDPHIAPGELFF
>TRBV18|TRBJ1-1
CASSAAMNTEAFF
>TRBV7-3|TRBJ2-5
CASSPNQETQYF
>TRBV12-3/TRBV12-4|TRBJ1-1
CASRATGNTEAFF